The clone carrying this T cell receptor beta chain has a handful of counts. This specimen comes from a study of blood T cell repertoires in COVID-19. Participants spanned ages about 18 to 90 years and resided in 20 to 30 US areas. Researchers sorted participants into cohorts using their self-reported clinical history. V lost 6 bases, J lost 7 bases, and 6 bases stayed unmatched. The CDR3 length is 13 residues. Germline lookup yields CDR1 MNHEY and CDR2 SVGAGI. Study processing details: How many nucleated cells were present was estimated from reference gene primer amplification. The data were produced by immunoSEQ multiplex PCR, yet TCRdb's version contains in-frame clones alone and is incomplete. That table gives V, J and clone size, and the DNA gave D and trimming. The repertoire has roughly 130,000 clones, roughly 90% of them found once; the top ten carry about 2.5%.

Material: PBMCs or T cells enriched from blood (not recorded which). V is TRBV6-5 and J is TRBJ2-7, with 10 nucleotides matching TRBD1. The TCR comes from a woman in her forties or fifties who had recovered from COVID-19. The CDR3 DNA reads as TGTGCCAGCAGCAGCGACAGGGGGCGAGAGCAGTACTTC. Translated, it gives CASSSDRGREQYF.